This T cell receptor (beta chain) is from a study of blood T cell repertoires in COVID-19 (TCRdb year 2020). Turning to the overall study: Samples covering the acute and convalescent phases of COVID-19 were provided by collaborators in the United States, Italy and Spain. The material from the prospective study consisted of cDNA or gDNA derived from T cells, B-cell-depleted T cells, or PBMCs. Subjects who had been exposed to COVID-19, were actively infected with it, or had recovered from it provided the deeply sampled blood TCRbeta repertoires that made up the dataset. A freely available public database, intended as a resource for researchers studying the immune response to SARS-CoV-2, is where the repertoires were released. The samples were drawn from two sources: the first 160 participants of the ongoing ImmuneRACE study, and 1,200 or so subjects contributed by 6 global collaborators. Nearly every sample came with metadata listing a de-identified subject ID, COVID-19 status, age in years and sex. HLA class I and class II types, where available, came from metadata supplied by the sample provider rather than from assay-based typing.

Each collaborating institution followed its own protocols to collect whole blood in K2EDTA tubes. For TCRbeta analysis, collaborator samples were shipped as frozen whole blood, as isolated PBMCs, or as DNA extracted from either sample type. From the cysteine up to the phenylalanine, the CDR3 has a length of 16 residues. Kept here is only the CDR3 DNA, which spans 48 bases and is read in frame from base 1. Trimming removed 0 bases from V and 7 bases from J; the gene matches leave 11 bases unexplained. As encoded in the germline V gene, CDR1 is SGHTA while CDR2 is FQGNSA. General conclusions and limits of the study: The amount of clinical and demographic metadata varied by source and participant and was provided uncurated.

Details on this clone: Its antigen is unknown. Base qualities are not provided; no much larger clone lies one nucleotide away.

TCRbeta CDR3 regions were amplified from genomic DNA using the immunoSEQ Assay, a bias-controlled multiplex PCR. Per the original workflow: Nucleated cell counts per sample were estimated from amplification of reference gene primers within the assay. To quantify the absolute abundance of each unique TCRbeta CDR3 rearrangement, sequence reads were collapsed and filtered. For each sample, productive Simpson clonality was calculated by taking the square root of Simpson's diversity index across productive rearrangements. What TCRdb holds here is the immuneACCESS table cut down to in-frame rearrangements. Part of the clones is not present; checked against another copy, under half of the missing clones reflect an unresolved V gene, and the others are unexplained. From that table come the V and J calls and clone size; the DNA was used to work out D and trimming. Recorded for this sample are about 13,000 clones; roughly 84% of them occurred a single time. The top ten clonotypes cover 2.6% of the sample.

The sequence derives from a human donor in a cohort sampled during active COVID-19. The V and J segments used are TRBV7-2 and TRBJ2-5; the junction holds 7 bases that match TRBD1. Source material: peripheral blood. The nucleotide sequence reads as follows: TGTGCCAGCAGCTTAGCGAAAGGGGGCGCGGTAGGGACCCAGTACTTC. This encodes CASSLAKGGAVGTQYF.